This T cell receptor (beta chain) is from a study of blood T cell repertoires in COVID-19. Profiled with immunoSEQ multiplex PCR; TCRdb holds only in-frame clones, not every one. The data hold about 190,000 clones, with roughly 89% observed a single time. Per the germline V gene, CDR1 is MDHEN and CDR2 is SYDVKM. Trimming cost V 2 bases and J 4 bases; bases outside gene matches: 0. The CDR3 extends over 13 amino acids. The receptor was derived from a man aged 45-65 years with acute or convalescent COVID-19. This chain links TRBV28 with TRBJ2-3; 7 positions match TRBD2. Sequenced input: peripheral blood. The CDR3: CASSLAGADTQYF. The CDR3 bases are TGTGCCAGCAGTTTAGCGGGGGCAGATACGCAGTATTTT.